This entry concerns a single T cell receptor beta chain. The data were obtained in a study of blood T cell repertoires in COVID-19. Study details: Sites across the United States, Italy and Spain contributed samples from acute and convalescent COVID-19. Sources were T cells, B-cell-depleted T cells, or PBMCs; the material itself was cDNA or gDNA.

Germline V lookup: CDR1 SGDLS, CDR2 YYNGEE. Trimming stripped 5 bases from V and 1 base from J, with 6 bases between. CDR3 length: 13 residues. Per the original data handling: Reference gene primers were amplified, and this amplification served to estimate nucleated cell counts. Assay: immunoSEQ multiplex PCR; the TCRdb copy retains only in-frame clones and omits some. Clonal size and the V and J genes are those of that table, whereas D and trimming came from the DNA. The sample comprises approximately 200,000 clones, around nine tenths of which are singletons, and around 2.9% rests with the top ten.

The rearrangement uses TRBV9 and TRBJ2-2; D gene ambiguous. This receptor was taken from a woman aged 60-75 years with acute or convalescent COVID-19. Sequences were obtained from peripheral blood. CDR3 amino acids: CASSGGNTGELFF. The CDR3 coding sequence is TGTGCCAGCAGTGGCGGGAACACCGGGGAGCTGTTTTTT. Filled out from reference TRBV9 and TRBJ2-2, the complete variable domain reads DSGVTQTPKHLITATGQRVTLRCSPRSGDLSVYWYQQSLDQGLQFLIQYYNGEERAKGNILERFSAQQFPDLHSELNLSSLELGDSALYFCASSGGNTGELFFGEGSRLTVL.